This TCR beta chain was found in a study of human T cells and chemical hapten exposure. Study-wide results and limits: Sensitizing with DPC caused no change in TCRs above 1 in 1000 frequency. Patch test score was positively correlated with the counts of PT1 expanded TCRs.

Described time point: patch test 3, about 24 weeks after DPC sensitization. Treatment given: therapeutic diphenylcyclopropenone sensitization with weekly scalp DPC. RNA extraction used unfractionated whole blood as the source of total RNA. The table lists this clonotype with a few counts. What it recognizes is unknown. What the library attached to individual cDNA molecules were unique molecular identifiers. TCRdb called the RACE reads again in MiXCR, with one record for every CDR3 protein. The repertoire holds about 160,000 distinct CDR3 sequences, with roughly a quarter as singletons. The origin of this receptor is a woman aged 18-29 years with alopecia areata. Some clones in this sample may be carry-over from other donors' samples. This material consisted of whole blood, taken in connection with sensitization to the hapten diphenylcyclopropenone (DPC).

CDR3 sequence reads: CASSFRSGEQFF. DNA for the CDR3: TGTGCCAGCAGCTTCCGAAGCGGTGAGCAGTTCTTC. The chain couples TRBV11-1 to TRBJ2-1; weak D call: TRBD2 (5 bases). V was pared by 3 bases and J by 9 bases, with 9 bases between. The CDR3 length is 12 residues. The germline V gene encodes CDR1 SGHAT and CDR2 FQDESV (reference sequence).